The rows below give T cell receptor beta chains drawn from one sample of a study of shared clonotypes between healthy human individuals. Sequenced by immunoSEQ multiplex PCR; TCRdb stores in-frame clones only, minus some. The data contain millions of clones, 93% of them seen just once; the ten biggest clones take up around 0.4%. Input material: naive CD4+ T cells from PBMCs. Receptor source: a man between 18 and 29 years old in good health. Some clones in this sample may be carry-over from other donors' samples. Both conserved end residues are part of each CDR3. D genes are given only for firm matches. Size is stated for part of the rows, as once, few or many counts, or as a class when the clone is expanded.

J	D	size	V	CDR3	DNA
TRBJ2-3	.	.	TRBV18	CASSPLVGIKLDTQYF	TGTGCCAGCTCACCACTAGTCGGGATTAAATTAGATACGCAGTATTTT
TRBJ1-1	.	.	TRBV11-2	CASSLGRARNTEAFF	TGTGCCAGCAGCTTAGGTAGGGCCCGGAACACTGAAGCTTTCTTT
TRBJ1-5	.	.	TRBV6-4	CASSGRSRVSNQPQHF	TGTGCCAGCAGTGGACGGAGTAGGGTAAGCAATCAGCCCCAGCATTTT
TRBJ2-7	TRBD1	.	TRBV30	CAWRLPGTGAEQYF	TGTGCCTGGAGACTTCCCGGGACAGGGGCCGAGCAGTACTTC
TRBJ2-1	TRBD1	.	TRBV7-9	CASSLAQWTGDFF	TGTGCCAGCAGCTTAGCCCAATGGACAGGGGATTTCTTC
TRBJ1-3	TRBD1	.	TRBV28	CASSLSDRGQGNTIYF	TGTGCCAGCAGTTTATCGGACAGGGGGCAAGGAAACACCATATATTTT
TRBJ1-2	TRBD1	.	TRBV4-3	CASSLSQQGAMGGYTF	TGCGCCAGCAGCCTATCTCAACAGGGGGCCATGGGTGGCTACACCTTC
TRBJ2-1	.	.	TRBV7-2	CASSQVYNEQFF	TGTGCCAGCAGCCAGGTCTACAATGAGCAGTTCTTC
TRBJ2-2	.	.	TRBV5-6	CASSLATGYRAGELFF	TGTGCCAGCAGCTTGGCTACAGGGTATCGGGCCGGGGAGCTGTTTTTT
TRBJ1-2	.	.	TRBV6-5	CASSYSTTNYGYTF	TGTGCCAGCAGTTACTCCACGACTAACTATGGCTACACCTTC
TRBJ2-6	TRBD1	.	TRBV28	CASSPLGTESSGANVLTF	TGTGCCAGCAGCCCTCTAGGGACAGAAAGCTCTGGGGCCAACGTCCTGACTTTC
TRBJ2-1	.	once	TRBV4-2	CASSQAVGSSYNEQFF	TGTGCCAGCAGCCAAGCCGTGGGGAGCTCCTACAATGAGCAGTTCTTC
TRBJ2-1	.	.	TRBV28	CASSLLLASYNEQFF	TGTGCCAGCAGTTTACTCCTAGCGAGCTACAATGAGCAGTTCTTC
TRBJ1-1	TRBD1	.	TRBV7-9	CASSKGQGTTEAFF	TGTGCCAGCAGTAAGGGACAGGGGACCACTGAAGCTTTCTTT
TRBJ2-2	.	.	TRBV5-1	CASSVDGTGELFF	TGCGCCAGCAGCGTGGACGGGACCGGGGAGCTGTTTTTT
TRBJ1-1	.	.	TRBV27	CASSLEWTVSGRAFF	TGTGCCAGCAGTTTAGAGTGGACTGTGTCAGGAAGGGCTTTCTTT
TRBJ2-1	TRBD1	.	TRBV27	CASSAQGGTSYNEQFF	TGTGCCAGCAGTGCCCAAGGGGGCACGTCCTACAATGAGCAGTTCTTC
TRBJ2-1	.	once	TRBV28	CASSLRRGAEFF	TGTGCCAGCAGCCTACGTAGGGGGGCAGAGTTCTTC
TRBJ1-1	.	.	TRBV28	CASSFAGRAFF	TGTGCCAGCAGTTTCGCAGGGCGAGCTTTCTTT
TRBJ1-1	.	.	TRBV29-1	CSVERRGAEAFF	TGCAGCGTTGAGCGCAGGGGAGCTGAAGCTTTCTTT
TRBJ1-1	.	.	TRBV28	CASRFPRLGEVTEAFF	TGTGCCAGCAGGTTTCCCCGTCTGGGTGAGGTCACTGAAGCTTTCTTT
TRBJ1-2	.	.	TRBV18	CASSPGSRYNYGYTF	TGTGCCAGCTCACCAGGTTCAAGATATAACTATGGCTACACCTTC
TRBJ2-3	.	.	TRBV12-5	CASGLAVGGLSTDTQYF	TGTGCTAGTGGTTTGGCCGTAGGGGGGTTGAGCACAGATACGCAGTATTTT
TRBJ2-7	.	.	TRBV7-9	CASSLNRRQYF	TGTGCCAGCAGCTTAAACAGGAGGCAGTACTTC
TRBJ2-3	TRBD1	.	TRBV29-1	CSARWTGDTDTQYF	TGCAGCGCTAGATGGACAGGGGACACAGATACGCAGTATTTT
TRBJ2-6	.	.	TRBV5-1	CASGTGGAGANVLTF	TGCGCCAGCGGAACAGGGGGGGCCGGGGCCAACGTCCTGACTTTC
TRBJ1-1	TRBD1	.	TRBV7-2	CASSPKTGWGTEAFF	TGTGCCAGCAGCCCCAAGACAGGGTGGGGGACTGAAGCTTTCTTT
TRBJ2-3	.	.	TRBV6-6	CASSYYADTQYF	TGTGCCAGCAGTTACTATGCAGATACGCAGTATTTT
TRBJ2-1	TRBD2	.	TRBV28	CAISTRTRGNEQFF	TGTGCCATCTCCACTAGGACTAGGGGCAATGAGCAGTTCTTC
TRBJ1-1	.	.	TRBV25-1	CASTRISPSEAFF	TGTGCCAGCACAAGAATCTCCCCATCTGAAGCTTTCTTT
TRBJ2-5	.	.	TRBV4-2	CASSHLGDWETQYF	TGTGCCAGCAGCCACCTTGGGGATTGGGAGACCCAGTACTTC
TRBJ2-5	.	.	TRBV18	CASSPLVQSKETQYF	TGTGCCAGCTCACCGTTGGTCCAGTCCAAAGAGACCCAGTACTTC
TRBJ1-5	TRBD1	.	TRBV6-5	CASRDRAQGNQPQHF	TGTGCCAGCAGGGACAGGGCGCAAGGCAATCAGCCCCAGCATTTT
TRBJ2-7	.	.	TRBV7-9	CASSPGRTDRVAQYF	TGTGCCAGCAGCCCCGGCCGGACTGATAGGGTGGCGCAGTACTTC
TRBJ1-3	.	.	TRBV11-2	CASSSSVGARLISGNTIYF	TGTGCCAGCAGCTCGTCGGTAGGGGCCAGACTAATCTCTGGAAACACCATATATTTT
TRBJ1-3	.	.	TRBV5-1	CASSLVGAYSGNTIYF	TGCGCCAGCAGCCTGGTCGGCGCGTACTCTGGAAACACCATATATTTT
TRBJ2-2	TRBD1	once	TRBV5-1	CASSYQQGPGTGELFF	TGCGCCAGCAGCTATCAACAGGGGCCGGGCACCGGGGAGCTGTTTTTT
TRBJ2-1	TRBD2	.	TRBV6-5	CASSLGTSGNNEQFF	TGTGCCAGCAGTTTGGGGACTAGCGGTAACAATGAGCAGTTCTTC
TRBJ1-1	.	.	TRBV6-1	CASSVLGADTEAFF	TGTGCCAGCAGTGTCCTCGGGGCGGACACTGAAGCTTTCTTT
TRBJ2-3	.	.	TRBV9	CASSRGEDTQYF	TGTGCCAGCAGCAGAGGGGAAGATACGCAGTATTTT
TRBJ1-5	.	.	TRBV6-4	CASSDSMAVQPQHF	TGTGCCAGCAGTGACTCGATGGCCGTACAGCCCCAGCATTTT
TRBJ2-5	.	.	TRBV29-1	CSVEGGGVQETQYF	TGCAGCGTTGAAGGGGGTGGGGTCCAAGAGACCCAGTACTTC
TRBJ1-2	.	.	TRBV4-3	CASTLLLGINYGYTF	TGCGCCAGCACCCTCCTCTTGGGGATTAACTATGGCTACACCTTC
TRBJ1-5	TRBD1	.	TRBV6-1	CASSEAWGQGNRQPQHF	TGTGCCAGCAGTGAGGCTTGGGGACAGGGTAATCGGCAGCCCCAGCATTTT
TRBJ2-3	TRBD1	.	TRBV6-5	CASRDRRSTDTQYF	TGTGCCAGCAGGGACAGGAGAAGCACAGATACGCAGTATTTT
TRBJ1-1	.	.	TRBV29-1	CSVGLGRGTEAFF	TGCAGCGTTGGGCTTGGACGGGGAACTGAAGCTTTCTTT
TRBJ2-6	.	.	TRBV5-1	CASRGSGANVLTF	TGCGCCAGCAGGGGAAGTGGGGCCAACGTCCTGACTTTC
TRBJ2-7	TRBD1	.	TRBV6-1	CASRGTGNSYEQYF	TGTGCCAGCAGGGGGACAGGGAACTCCTACGAGCAGTACTTC
TRBJ1-1	.	.	TRBV7-2	CASSPSTGLGTEAFF	TGTGCCAGCAGCCCGTCGACAGGCTTGGGCACTGAAGCTTTCTTT
TRBJ2-7	.	once	TRBV27	CASSLRMWGSYEQYF	TGTGCCAGCAGTTTACGAATGTGGGGTTCCTACGAGCAGTACTTC
TRBJ2-3	.	.	TRBV10-3	CAISDTGLADTQYF	TGTGCCATCAGTGACACAGGTCTAGCAGATACGCAGTATTTT
TRBJ2-7	.	.	TRBV18	CASSPTREAYEQYF	TGTGCCAGCTCACCGACTAGAGAGGCCTACGAGCAGTACTTC
TRBJ1-2	.	.	TRBV18	CASSPIDRNYGYTF	TGTGCCAGCTCACCTATTGACAGGAACTATGGCTACACCTTC
TRBJ2-2	.	.	TRBV6-6	CASEGENVGELFF	TGTGCCAGTGAAGGGGAAAATGTCGGGGAGCTGTTTTTT
TRBJ2-2	.	.	TRBV7-3	CASTGDPNTGELFF	TGTGCCAGCACAGGGGACCCGAACACCGGGGAGCTGTTTTTT
TRBJ1-5	.	.	TRBV6-1	CASSEALGLDQPQHF	TGTGCCAGCAGTGAAGCCTTAGGACTGGATCAGCCCCAGCATTTT
TRBJ1-2	TRBD1	.	TRBV28	CASRLQGEVGYGYTF	TGTGCCAGCAGGTTACAGGGGGAGGTGGGTTATGGCTACACCTTC